This entry lists 10 T cell receptor beta chains sequenced from one sample in a study of blood T cell dynamics during melanoma immunotherapy. Stated time point: week 3, after first cycle of checkpoint inhibitor. Produced via immunoSEQ multiplex PCR; TCRdb's table is partial and in-frame only. The table has tens of thousands of clones, approximately 88% seen once. Source: blood, taken from a patient treated with checkpoint blockade. The receptors were gathered from a human donor with melanoma.

This clone appeared once. This chain links TRBV5-8 with TRBJ1-5; the D is unclear. CDR1 is SGHTS, CDR2 YDEGEE, per germline. The ends were cut back, 7 bases at V and 6 bases at J, with 11 bases in the middle. The CDR3 spans 12 residues. CDR3 residues: CASEGFGQPQHF. The CDR3 DNA reads as TGTGCCAGCGAAGGCTTTGGTCAGCCCCAGCATTTT.

V gene TRBV4-2 combines with J gene TRBJ1-2; weak D call: TRBD1 (6 bases). The CDR3 loop spans 14 amino acids. CDR1 LGHNA and CDR2 YNFKEQ come from the germline V gene. V was shortened by 0 bases and J by 7 bases, with 12 bases between the two germline ends. In nucleotides, the CDR3 is TGTGCCAGCAGCCAAGATTCAGGGGCGGGTGGCTACACCTTC. It translates to CASSQDSGAGGYTF.

The chain joins TRBV19 to TRBJ1-2, with 7 bases lining up with TRBD1. CDR3 size: 14 residues. The trim removed 10 bases at V and 0 bases at J, leaving 8 bases unmatched. The V gene's germline CDR1 is LNHDA and CDR2 SQIVND (reference sequence). This chain's CDR3 is CATLGTDSNYGYTF. As DNA, the CDR3 is TGTGCCACCCTGGGGACAGACTCTAACTATGGCTACACCTTC.

The chain recombines TRBV4-3 with TRBJ2-1; TRBD2 matches 7 bases. CDR3 length: 16 residues. Per germline, CDR1 LGHNA and CDR2 YSLEER. Trimming removed 4 bases from V and 5 bases from J; junction bases left unmatched: 11. CDR3 amino acids: CASSPRWSGAHNEQFF. CDR3 DNA: TGCGCCAGCAGCCCCCGGTGGAGCGGGGCCCACAATGAGCAGTTCTTC.

This clone was observed a few times. The genes are TRBV9 and TRBJ2-3; TRBD1 agrees at 12 bases. The length of the CDR3 is 17 residues. The germline V gene encodes CDR1 SGDLS and CDR2 YYNGEE. Germline trimming cut 0 bases from V and 0 bases from J; bases unmatched to any gene: 2. In nucleotides, the CDR3 is TGTGCCAGCAGCGTAGAGGGACAGGGGGCGAGCACAGATACGCAGTATTTT. This gives the protein CASSVEGQGASTDTQYF.

J is TRBJ2-7 and V is TRBV28; either TRBD1 or TRBD2 may fit D (5 bases each). The CDR3 length is 14 residues. Trimming pared 11 bases from V and 1 base from J, leaving 18 bases between. The germline gives CDR1 MDHEN, CDR2 SYDVKM. The CDR3: CAVGTTRGSYEQYF. CDR3 nucleotide sequence: TGTGCCGTGGGGACGACTCGGGGTTCCTACGAGCAGTACTTC.

This rearrangement joins TRBV6-1 to TRBJ1-2; 11 bases map to TRBD1. After removal of 8 bases from V and 7 bases from J, the junction contained 3 bases not matched to a gene. The CDR3 has 12 residues. Germline V lookup: CDR1 MNHNS, CDR2 SASEGT. The CDR3 reads CASLDRGPGYTF. The CDR3 region has the DNA TGTGCCAGCCTGGACAGGGGGCCTGGCTACACCTTC.

This chain uses TRBV28 with TRBJ2-7; 7 positions match TRBD1. The V and J ends lost 2 bases and 1 base, in that order; junction bases with no gene match: 2. This CDR3 has 14 amino acids. CDR1 and CDR2 (germline): MDHEN, SYDVKM. This chain's CDR3 is CASSLEGASYEQYF. CDR3 nucleotide sequence: TGTGCCAGCAGTTTAGAGGGGGCATCCTACGAGCAGTACTTC.

The gene calls are TRBV9 and TRBJ2-2; 8 bases align to TRBD1. J was trimmed by 4 bases and V by 1 base; bases with no gene match: 12. The CDR3 runs 18 residues. Germline V lookup: CDR1 SGDLS, CDR2 YYNGEE. The CDR3 is CASSVFPSTGGGTGELFF. For the CDR3, the DNA is TGTGCCAGCAGCGTATTCCCCTCTACAGGGGGAGGCACCGGGGAGCTGTTTTTT.

The count of this clone is one. The rearrangement links TRBV7-6 to TRBJ1-5; TRBD1 might be the D (5 bases). Germline V gene sequence: CDR1 SGHVS, CDR2 FNYEAQ. CDR3 length: 14 residues. The V and J ends lost 2 bases and 1 base respectively, with 6 bases between them. The CDR3 DNA reads as TGTGCCAGCAGCTTACGGGACAGCAATCAGCCCCAGCATTTT. Translation: CASSLRDSNQPQHF.